Sequencing of this T cell receptor (beta chain) was carried out in a study of blood T cell repertoires in COVID-19 (dated by TCRdb to about 2020). Describing the broader study: The collaborator samples originated in the United States, Italy and Spain and spanned the acute and convalescent phases of COVID-19. The prospective study material was composed of cDNA or gDNA derived from T cells, B-cell-depleted T cells, or PBMCs. Deeply sampled blood TCRbeta repertoires from subjects exposed to, actively infected with, or recovered from COVID-19 were included in the dataset. Where available, HLA class I and class II types were obtained from metadata supplied by the sample provider rather than from assay-based typing. Samples came from the ongoing ImmuneRACE study (first 160 participants) plus 1,254 subjects from 6 global collaborators. The sample metadata nearly always contained a de-identified subject ID, COVID-19 status, age in years and sex. The repertoires were released in a freely available public database intended as a resource for research on the immune response to SARS-CoV-2. Beyond this particular receptor, the publication reports: The amount of clinical and demographic metadata varied by source and participant and was provided uncurated.

The immunoSEQ Assay, a bias-controlled multiplex PCR, was used to amplify TCRbeta CDR3 regions from genomic DNA. Processing in the source paper ran as follows. Nucleated cell counts per sample were estimated from amplification of reference gene primers within the assay. To quantify the absolute abundance of each unique TCRbeta CDR3 rearrangement, sequence reads were collapsed and filtered. For each sample, productive Simpson clonality was calculated as the square root of Simpson's diversity index across productive rearrangements. The clones in this table, taken by TCRdb from immuneACCESS, are in-frame only. Not every clone is retained; where verified, under half of the shortfall comes from an unresolved V gene, and the cause of the rest is unknown. That table supplies the V and J calls and clone size; D and trimming were determined from the DNA. Within this sample are 300,000 to 450,000 clones, with 75% to 90% of them counted one time only. In total, the top ten clones hold 0.95% to 1.1% of the sample.

Notes on this clone: Its antigen is not yet known. Nothing much larger sits one base from this clone, and base qualities are not available.

Participants in the prospective study were aged 18 to 89 years, lived in over 20 United States geographic areas, and enrolled through a virtual design. In the prospective study, participants were assigned to cohorts based on the clinical history participants reported in a screening survey and a study questionnaire. Recovered participants in ImmuneRACE Cohort 3 were defined as having two consecutive negative NP/OP PCR tests, clearance from a healthcare professional, or resolution of symptoms. Each participant in the prospective study had whole blood, serum and a nasopharyngeal or oropharyngeal swab collected by mobile phlebotomists. Participants in the prospective study had the option to provide additional blood draws and questionnaires over an approximately two-month period. Blood samples from the prospective study were shipped frozen or at room temperature prior to DNA extraction. This clonotype was obtained from a man aged 18-30 years who had recovered from COVID-19. Source material: PBMCs or T cells enriched from blood (not recorded which).

The DNA reads TGCGCCAGCAGCTTGAACGTTGTGGGGAGGAGCTCTGGAAACACCATATATTTT. Translated, it reads CASSLNVVGRSSGNTIYF. The chain links TRBV5-1 with TRBJ1-3; no D segment can be confidently identified. CDR1 and CDR2, looked up from the germline V gene, are SGHRS and YFSETQ. The CDR3 numbers 18 residues from cysteine through phenylalanine. Only the CDR3 region is kept as DNA, spanning 54 bases read in frame from base 1. Relative to germline, V is 1 base shorter and J is 0 bases shorter, with 17 bases between their ends.